Listed here is a single TCR beta chain. What it recognizes is unknown. Trimming cost V 0 bases and J 13 bases, with 9 bases left between them. CDR3 size: 11 residues. Per the germline V gene, CDR1 is MGHRA and CDR2 is YSYEKL. This sample was taken from a study of cytomegalovirus exposure and HLA in healthy donors. About the study: According to later analysis, the same platform produced the 120 validation and several hundred first-cohort repertoires. General observations from the study: Reported results showed that the classifier diagnosed cytomegalovirus status with high specificity and sensitivity. Associated with cytomegalovirus, according to the listing, were around 170 TCR beta chains.

The repertoire was sequenced with immunoSEQ multiplex PCR; TCRdb's copy has only in-frame clones and lacks some. Seen here are 150,000 to 200,000 clones, about 83% observed once, and the top ten hold more than 1.2%. These donors were members of the approximately 110-subject validation cohort, a group separate from the roughly 670-subject first cohort. The sequence was obtained from a woman in her 30s in good health and CMV-seronegative. The genes are TRBV4-1 and TRBJ1-2; perhaps TRBD1 as D (6 bases). The sequencing sample was made of PBMCs. The CDR3 nucleotides read TGCGCCAGCAGCCAAGATGAGGACAGCACCTTC. It specifies CASSQDEDSTF.